This TCR beta chain was found in a study of identical twins. For this clonotype: Antigen unknown.

With no exceptions, donors were healthy Caucasians. Germline loops: CDR1 DFQATT, CDR2 SNEGSKA (reference sequence). The CDR3 covers 16 residues. The junction had 10 bases not matched to a gene; V was cut back by 4 bases and J by 4 bases. After template switching added a universal primer site, the resulting cDNA carried unique molecular identifiers. A single record per CDR3 protein comes from TCRdb applying MiXCR to the 5' RACE reads. The top ten hold about 1.5% of the sample, which has nearly 900,000 distinct CDR3 sequences, roughly 12% seen once. Regarding the study as a whole: Shared out-of-frame alpha sequences (those common to twins) showed excess low generation probability.

The same specimen was also included in a second study, on yellow fever vaccine responses in identical twins. According to that study: Reportedly, twins showed a vaccine T cell response that looked partly convergent and partly personalized.

Material: PBMCs. The source of this sequence is a woman aged 18 to 35 in good health. The chain combines TRBV20-1 with TRBJ1-6, with 7 bases lining up with TRBD1. The CDR3 loop is CSAIQTGLSYNSPLHF. CDR3 nucleotides: TGCAGTGCTATTCAGACAGGGCTTTCATATAATTCACCCCTCCACTTT.